This entry lists 22 T cell receptor beta chains sequenced from one sample in a study of blood T cell repertoires in COVID-19. TCRdb keeps only in-frame clones here, not all; method: immunoSEQ multiplex PCR. The data contain roughly 49,000 clones, around four fifths of them singletons. The sample consisted of peripheral blood. These receptors originate from an elderly woman with acute or convalescent COVID-19.

The chain links TRBV7-9 to TRBJ2-1; D is possibly TRBD1 (7 bases). This CDR3 region has 16 residues. V was cut by 5 bases and J by 0 bases, with 14 bases left in between. CDR1 and CDR2 (germline): SEHNR, FQNEAQ (reference sequence). The CDR3 coding sequence is TGTGCCAGCAGCCCAAACAGGGGAGGCTCCTACAATGAGCAGTTCTTC. Translated: CASSPNRGGSYNEQFF.

The CDR3 reads CASSEGGITGKLFF. The CDR3 nucleotides read TGTGCCAGTAGTGAAGGGGGAATAACGGGAAAACTGTTTTTT. V usage is TRBV19 and J usage is TRBJ1-4, with a possible D match to TRBD1 (6 bases). Germline V gives CDR1 LNHDA, CDR2 SQIVND (reference sequence). V gave up 5 bases and J gave up 10 bases, with 17 bases separating them. This CDR3 spans 14 amino acids.

The chain uses TRBV30 and TRBJ1-5, with 9 bases fitting TRBD1. Germline-derived CDR1 and CDR2 are GTSNPN and SVGIG (reference sequence). The junction had 6 bases not matched to a gene; V was cut back by 1 base and J by 5 bases. This CDR3 is 15 amino acids long. CDR3 DNA sequence: TGTGCCTGGAGTGACCGGGACAGGGTCGATCAGCCCCAGCATTTT. Translating it yields CAWSDRDRVDQPQHF. Variable domain in full (rest from reference TRBV30 and TRBJ1-5): SQTIHQWPATLVQPVGSPLSLECTVEGTSNPNLYWYRQAAGRGLQLLFYSVGIGQISSEVPQNLSASRPQDRQFILSSKKLLLSDSGFYLCAWSDRDRVDQPQHFGDGTRLSIL.

CDR3 in DNA: TGTGCCAGCAGTGAAGAGGGGGGGACAACTAATGAAAAACTGTTTTTT. This codes for CASSEEGGTTNEKLFF. The chain couples TRBV2 to TRBJ1-4; TRBD1 is a possible D gene (6 bases). Between the trimmed V and J ends, which lost 1 base and 0 bases, there was a span of 9 bases. CDR3 size: 16 residues. CDR1 and CDR2 (germline): SNHLY, FYNNEI.

The gene calls are TRBV5-4 and TRBJ1-2; weak D call: TRBD1 (6 bases). V lost 0 bases and J lost 8, with 11 bases in between. Germline lookup yields CDR1 SGHNT and CDR2 YYREEE (reference sequence). The CDR3 extends over 13 amino acids. The CDR3 region is CASSLDRVGGYTF. The CDR3 region has the DNA TGTGCCAGCAGCTTGGACAGGGTCGGCGGCTACACCTTC.

V gene TRBV2 combines with J gene TRBJ2-7; D is possibly TRBD1 (7 bases). This CDR3 is 13 amino acids long. Germline V lookup: CDR1 SNHLY, CDR2 FYNNEI. V gave up 3 bases and J gave up 7 bases, with 13 bases separating them. CDR3 DNA: TGTGCCAGCAGTGACGCGGGACAGCGGGAGCAGTACTTC. Its protein product is CASSDAGQREQYF.

The chain has TRBV5-6 and TRBJ1-5, with TRBD1 as a possible D gene (5 bases). V shed 4 bases and J shed 1 base, with 12 bases lying between them. The V gene's germline CDR1 is SGHDT and CDR2 YYEEEE. This CDR3 is built from 15 residues. The CDR3 DNA reads TGTGCCAGCAGCCGAATGGGACTGAGCAATCAGCCCCAGCATTTT. This encodes CASSRMGLSNQPQHF.

The chain is built from TRBV11-3 and TRBJ2-3; 8 bases are a match to TRBD2. The V gene's germline CDR1 is SGHNT and CDR2 YENEEA. CDR3 length: 14 amino acids. J was trimmed by 1 base and V by 6 bases; bases with no gene match: 3. CDR3 nucleotide sequence: TGTGCCAGCAGGAACGGGGGGGGCACAGATACGCAGTATTTT. This translates into CASRNGGGTDTQYF.

CDR3 nucleotide sequence: TGTGCCTGGAGTAGGACTCGTGATTATGGCTACACCTTC. Translation gives CAWSRTRDYGYTF. The J gene is TRBJ1-2, the V gene TRBV30; D is unresolved. V was shortened by 2 bases and J by 5 bases, with 12 bases between the two germline ends. This CDR3 region has 13 residues. Germline-derived CDR1 and CDR2 are GTSNPN and SVGIG (reference sequence).

This chain links TRBV19 with TRBJ2-2, with 10 bases aligning to TRBD2. With V trimmed by 2 bases and J by 7 bases, 4 bases remained unmatched. The germline CDR1 and CDR2 sequences are LNHDA and SQIVND (reference sequence). The length of the CDR3 is 15 residues. This chain's CDR3 is CASSIRASGGGELFF. CDR3 DNA sequence: TGTGCCAGTAGTATACGGGCTAGCGGGGGCGGGGAGCTGTTTTTT.

The V call is TRBV7-8, the J call TRBJ1-2; perhaps TRBD1 as D (6 bases). There are 16 residues in the CDR3. From germline, CDR1 is SGHVS and CDR2 FQNEAQ. Trimming removed 1 base from V and 3 bases from J, with 15 bases in between. CDR3 sequence: CASSLVAGEFDYGYTF. The CDR3 DNA reads TGTGCCAGCAGCTTAGTGGCAGGGGAATTCGACTATGGCTACACCTTC.

This chain joins TRBV19 and TRBJ2-3, with D perhaps TRBD1 (6 bases). This CDR3 is 16 amino acids long. The V and J ends lost 7 bases and 0 bases respectively, with 17 bases between them. Germline CDR1 and CDR2: LNHDA and SQIVND (reference sequence). CDR3 in amino acids: CASTSRGGRSTDTQYF. CDR3 in DNA: TGTGCCAGTACCAGTCGAGGGGGAAGAAGCACAGATACGCAGTATTTT.

This clone was recorded once. This chain links TRBV29-1 with TRBJ1-1; unclear D gene. Germline lookup yields CDR1 SQVTM and CDR2 ANQGSEA. This CDR3 spans 13 amino acids. Between the trimmed V and J ends, which lost 6 bases and 3 bases, there was a span of 14 bases. As DNA, the CDR3 is TGCAGCGTGGCCTTAGGCGGGGACACTGAAGCTTTCTTT. This translates into CSVALGGDTEAFF.

The chain couples TRBV9 to TRBJ2-3; TRBD2 might be the D (5 bases). Germline CDR1 reads SGDLS; CDR2 reads YYNGEE. This CDR3 region has 14 residues. The V end lost 0 bases, the J end lost 0 bases, and 5 bases lay between the germline ends. The CDR3 sequence: CASSVAGSTDTQYF. CDR3 DNA sequence: TGTGCCAGCAGCGTAGCGGGGAGCACAGATACGCAGTATTTT.

J is TRBJ2-2 and V is TRBV2, with 8 bases fitting TRBD2. The V gene end was trimmed by 6 bases and the J gene end by 2 bases; junction bases not matched to a gene: 5. CDR1 and CDR2 from the germline V gene are SNHLY and FYNNEI. The CDR3 is made up of 15 amino acids. The CDR3 DNA sequence: TGTGCCAGCAGCCCCCTAGCGGGCAACACCGGGGAGCTGTTTTTT. It yields the protein CASSPLAGNTGELFF.

The rearrangement links TRBV6-2 or TRBV6-3 to TRBJ1-5; D is unresolved. CDR1 is MNHEY, CDR2 SVGEGT, per germline. Trimming shortened V by 4 bases and J by 2 bases, and 9 bases separated the two germline ends. The CDR3 has 14 amino acids. CDR3 DNA: TGTGCCAGCAGTTTGTGGCAGGGCAATCAGCCCCAGCATTTT. Translated: CASSLWQGNQPQHF.

The chain combines TRBV20-1 with TRBJ2-3; 8 bases map to TRBD1. The CDR3 contains 11 residues. V gave up 5 bases and J gave up 11 bases; unmatched junction bases: 6. Looked up from germline, CDR1 is DFQATT and CDR2 is SNEGSKA (reference sequence). CDR3 region: CSARTGYGQYF. The CDR3 DNA follows: TGCAGTGCTCGGACAGGGTATGGGCAGTATTTT.

V is TRBV6-9 and J is TRBJ1-4, with D maybe TRBD1 (5 bases). CDR1 is MNHGY and CDR2 is SVAAGI in the germline V gene. Trimming cost V 2 bases and J 3 bases, with 13 bases left between them. The CDR3 is 16 residues long. CDR3 DNA: TGTGCCAGCAGTTATCCGGCGGGGCCCTCTAATGAAAAACTGTTTTTT. Translated, it gives CASSYPAGPSNEKLFF.

The rearrangement uses TRBV21-1 and TRBJ2-2; the DNA was not compared with TRBD1, the D call given in the table. TRBV21-1 is listed as a pseudogene. CDR3 length: 18 amino acids. The DNA of the CDR3 is TGTGCCAGCAGCAAAGGAGAGAAACCGGGACAGGGGGCCGGGGAGCTGTTTTTT. Its protein product is CASSKGEKPGQGAGELFF.

The genes are TRBV6-5 and TRBJ1-2; D remains unclear. CDR1 and CDR2 from the germline V gene are MNHEY and SVGAGI. V lost 0 bases, J lost 0 bases, and 11 bases lay in between. The CDR3 totals 16 residues. The DNA for the CDR3 is TGTGCCAGCAGTTACTCACCTACTAGGGCTAACTATGGCTACACCTTC. Protein: CASSYSPTRANYGYTF.

The J gene is TRBJ1-2, the V gene TRBV5-8; no reliable D call. Germline V CDR1 and CDR2: SGHTS, YDEGEE. The length of the CDR3 is 15 residues. V shed 0 bases and J shed 0 bases, with 9 bases lying between them. This CDR3 is CASSLVSDTNYGYTF. The DNA for the CDR3 is TGTGCCAGCAGCTTGGTTTCAGATACTAACTATGGCTACACCTTC.

The J gene is TRBJ2-7, the V gene TRBV6-5, with 10 bases aligning to TRBD1. V shed 5 bases and J 0 bases; nucleotides not matched to a gene: 4. Germline V lookup: CDR1 MNHEY, CDR2 SVGAGI. The CDR3 covers 15 residues. CDR3: CASSTRQGASYEQYF. The CDR3 DNA follows: TGTGCCAGCAGTACCCGACAGGGGGCCTCCTACGAGCAGTACTTC.